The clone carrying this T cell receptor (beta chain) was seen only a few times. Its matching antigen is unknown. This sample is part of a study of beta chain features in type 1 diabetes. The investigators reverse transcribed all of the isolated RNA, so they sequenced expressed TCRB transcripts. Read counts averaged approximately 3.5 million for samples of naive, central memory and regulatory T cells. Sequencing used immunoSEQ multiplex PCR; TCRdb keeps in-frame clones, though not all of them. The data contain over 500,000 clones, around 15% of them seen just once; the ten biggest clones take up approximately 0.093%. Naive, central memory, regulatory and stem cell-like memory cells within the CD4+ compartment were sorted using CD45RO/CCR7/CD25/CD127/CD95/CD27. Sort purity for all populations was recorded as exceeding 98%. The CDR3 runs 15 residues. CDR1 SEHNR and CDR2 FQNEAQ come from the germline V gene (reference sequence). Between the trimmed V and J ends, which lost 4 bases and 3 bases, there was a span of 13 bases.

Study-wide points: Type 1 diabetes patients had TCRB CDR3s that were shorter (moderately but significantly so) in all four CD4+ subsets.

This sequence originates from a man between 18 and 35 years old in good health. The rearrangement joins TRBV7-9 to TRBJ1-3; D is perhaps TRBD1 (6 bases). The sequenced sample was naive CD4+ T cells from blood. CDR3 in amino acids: CASSSTRGSGNTIYF. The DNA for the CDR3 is TGTGCCAGCAGCTCCACCAGGGGTAGTGGAAACACCATATATTTT. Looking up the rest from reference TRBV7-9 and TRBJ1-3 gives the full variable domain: DTGVSQNPRHKITKRGQNVTFRCDPISEHNRLYWYRQTLGQGPEFLTYFQNEAQLEKSRLLSDRFSAERPKGSFSTLEIQRTEQGDSAMYLCASSSTRGSGNTIYFGEGSWLTVV.